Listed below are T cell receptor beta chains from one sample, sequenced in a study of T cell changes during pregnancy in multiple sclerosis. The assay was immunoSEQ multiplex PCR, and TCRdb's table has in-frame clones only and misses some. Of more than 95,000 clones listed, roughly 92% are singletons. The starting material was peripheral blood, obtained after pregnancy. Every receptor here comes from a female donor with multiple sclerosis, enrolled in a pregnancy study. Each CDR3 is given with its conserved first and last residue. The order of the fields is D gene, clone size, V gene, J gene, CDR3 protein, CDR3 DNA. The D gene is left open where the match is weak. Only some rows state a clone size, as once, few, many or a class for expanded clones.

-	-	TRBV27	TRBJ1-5	CASSPRGDSNQPQHF	TGTGCCAGCTCCCCTCGGGGAGATAGCAATCAGCCCCAGCATTTT
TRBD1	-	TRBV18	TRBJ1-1	CASSPPGGGVTEAFF	TGTGCCAGCTCACCCCCTGGAGGGGGCGTAACTGAAGCTTTCTTT
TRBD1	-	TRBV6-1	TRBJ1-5	CASSATGSNQPQHF	TGTGCCAGCAGTGCGACAGGGAGCAATCAGCCCCAGCATTTT
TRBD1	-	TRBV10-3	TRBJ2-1	CAIRQQGGEQFF	TGTGCCATCAGGCAACAGGGGGGTGAGCAGTTCTTC
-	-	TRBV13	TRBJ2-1	CASSSGQAPHEQFF	TGTGCCAGCAGCTCTGGCCAGGCGCCACATGAGCAGTTCTTC
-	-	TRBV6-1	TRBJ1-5	CASGRGTHQPQHF	TGTGCCAGCGGTAGGGGAACGCATCAGCCCCAGCATTTT
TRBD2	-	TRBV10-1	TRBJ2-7	CASSEGAGGPYEQYF	TGCGCCAGCAGTGAAGGAGCGGGAGGACCCTACGAGCAGTACTTC
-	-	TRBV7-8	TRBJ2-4	CASSLRFDGENIQYF	TGTGCCAGCAGCTTACGCTTTGACGGGGAAAACATTCAGTACTTC
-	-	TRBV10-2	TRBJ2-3	CASRLGTTSTDTQYF	TGCGCCAGCAGACTCGGGACAACTAGCACAGATACGCAGTATTTT
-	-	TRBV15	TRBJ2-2	CATSRAHSAILSTGELFF	TGTGCCACCAGCAGAGCCCACTCAGCGATACTATCCACCGGGGAGCTGTTTTTT
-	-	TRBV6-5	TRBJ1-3	CASSYWAGAAGNTIYF	TGTGCCAGCAGTTACTGGGCGGGGGCGGCTGGAAACACCATATATTTT
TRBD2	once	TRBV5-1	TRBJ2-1	CASSSLGLAVRNEQFF	TGCGCCAGCAGCAGCCTGGGGCTAGCGGTAAGGAATGAGCAGTTCTTC
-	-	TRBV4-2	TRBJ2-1	CASSQGLNPYNEQFF	TGTGCCAGCAGCCAAGGTCTAAATCCCTACAATGAGCAGTTCTTC
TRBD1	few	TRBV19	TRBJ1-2	CASIGTGLGYTF	TGTGCCAGTATAGGGACAGGGCTGGGCTACACCTTC
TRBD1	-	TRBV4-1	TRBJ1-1	CASSGDRGEFTEAFF	TGCGCCAGCAGCGGTGACAGGGGAGAGTTCACTGAAGCTTTCTTT
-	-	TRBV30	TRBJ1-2	CAWTSGSNYGYTF	TGTGCCTGGACCAGCGGCTCCAACTATGGCTACACCTTC
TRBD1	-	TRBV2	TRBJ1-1	CASSEAGGREAFF	TGTGCCAGCAGTGAAGCAGGGGGCCGGGAAGCTTTCTTT
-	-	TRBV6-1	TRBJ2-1	CASDQGGSYNEQFF	TGTGCCAGCGATCAGGGGGGATCCTACAATGAGCAGTTCTTC
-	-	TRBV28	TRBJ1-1	CALADNMNTEAFF	TGTGCCCTAGCGGACAACATGAACACTGAAGCTTTCTTT
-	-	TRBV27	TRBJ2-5	CASRGHLQETQYF	TGTGCCAGCAGGGGACACCTCCAAGAGACCCAGTACTTC
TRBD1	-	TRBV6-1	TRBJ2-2	CASSAGQGNTGELFF	TGTGCCAGCAGTGCGGGACAGGGCAACACCGGGGAGCTGTTTTTT
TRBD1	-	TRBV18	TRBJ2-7	CASSSDRVGYEQYF	TGTGCCAGCTCATCCGACAGGGTTGGATACGAGCAGTACTTC
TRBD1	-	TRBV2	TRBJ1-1	CASVGISSRDRGQDPPWNTEAFF	TGTGCCAGCGTGGGAATTTCGTCCCGGGACAGGGGGCAAGACCCCCCTTGGAACACTGAAGCTTTCTTT
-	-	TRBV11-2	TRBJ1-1	CASSLVVNTEAFF	TGTGCCAGCAGCTTAGTCGTCAACACTGAAGCTTTCTTT
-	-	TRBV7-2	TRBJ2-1	CASSRDGGITYNEQFF	TGTGCCAGCAGCCGTGACGGGGGTATCACCTACAATGAGCAGTTCTTC
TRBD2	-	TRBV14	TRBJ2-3	CASSQGGAGVGDTQYF	TGTGCCAGCAGCCAAGGGGGAGCGGGAGTTGGAGATACGCAGTATTTT
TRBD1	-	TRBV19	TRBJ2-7	CASSIGGTGTYEQYF	TGTGCCAGTAGTATCGGCGGGACAGGAACCTACGAGCAGTACTTC
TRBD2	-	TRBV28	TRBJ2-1	CASSPPWVTSGRARNEQFF	TGTGCCAGCAGTCCCCCTTGGGTTACTAGCGGGAGGGCCAGAAATGAGCAGTTCTTC
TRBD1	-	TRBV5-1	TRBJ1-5	CASSLGGQGQPQHF	TGCGCCAGCAGCTTGGGGGGACAGGGACAGCCCCAGCATTTT
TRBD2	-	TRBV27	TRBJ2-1	CASSLKSTWTSGRNEQFF	TGTGCCAGCAGTTTGAAATCAACTTGGACTAGCGGGAGAAATGAGCAGTTCTTC
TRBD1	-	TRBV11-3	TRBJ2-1	CASSYRDRGINEQFF	TGTGCCAGCAGCTACCGGGACAGGGGTATCAATGAGCAGTTCTTC